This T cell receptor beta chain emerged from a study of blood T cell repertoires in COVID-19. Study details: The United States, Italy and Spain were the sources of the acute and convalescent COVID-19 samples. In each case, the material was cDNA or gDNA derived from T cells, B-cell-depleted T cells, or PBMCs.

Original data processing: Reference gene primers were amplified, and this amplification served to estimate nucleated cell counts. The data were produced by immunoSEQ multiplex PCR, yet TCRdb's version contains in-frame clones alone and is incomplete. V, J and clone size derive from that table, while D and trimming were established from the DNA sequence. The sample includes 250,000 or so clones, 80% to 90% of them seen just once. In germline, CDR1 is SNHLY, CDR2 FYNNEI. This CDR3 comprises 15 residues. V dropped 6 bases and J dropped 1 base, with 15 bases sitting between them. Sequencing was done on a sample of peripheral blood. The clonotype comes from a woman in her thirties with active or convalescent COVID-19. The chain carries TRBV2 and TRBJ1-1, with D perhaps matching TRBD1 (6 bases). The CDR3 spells CASREDRIKNTEAFF. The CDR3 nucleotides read TGTGCCAGCAGAGAGGACAGAATCAAGAACACTGAAGCTTTCTTT.